A single sample gave rise to the 21 T cell receptor beta chains below, sequenced in a study of cytomegalovirus exposure and HLA in healthy donors. Primers included in the PCR were 60 Vbeta and 13 Jbeta primers. Using immunoSEQ multiplex PCR, the repertoire was profiled, and TCRdb retains in-frame clones only, with some absent. The record lists some 70,000 clones, of which the ten most abundant hold 6.5% to 9.5%. Sample: PBMCs. The receptors originated from a female donor in good health and CMV-seropositive.

The chain uses TRBV28 and TRBJ1-1; 7 positions match TRBD1. With 7 bases clipped from V and 4 bases from J, the junction kept 9 bases outside the gene matches. The CDR3 is 14 residues long. Looked up from germline, CDR1 is MDHEN and CDR2 is SYDVKM. CDR3 in amino acids: CASTVGGAFTEAFF. CDR3 in DNA: TGTGCCAGCACCGTAGGGGGCGCGTTCACTGAAGCTTTCTTT.

The CDR3 DNA reads TGTGCCAGCGGAAAAGGGGTGAATGAGCAGTTCTTC. As protein: CASGKGVNEQFF. V is TRBV14 and J is TRBJ2-1; weak D call: TRBD1 (5 bases). CDR1 SGHDN and CDR2 FVKESK come from the germline V gene. This CDR3 comprises 12 residues. The germline V and J ends were trimmed by 8 bases and 7 bases, with 12 bases remaining between them.

The rearrangement links TRBV25-1 to TRBJ1-2; 8 nucleotides match TRBD1. J gave up 3 bases and V 8 bases, and 8 bases lay outside the gene matches. The CDR3 totals 14 residues. The germline V gene encodes CDR1 MGHDK and CDR2 SYGVNS. As DNA, the CDR3 is TGTGCCAGCTTAGGACAGGGAGAGGACTATGGCTACACCTTC. The encoded protein is CASLGQGEDYGYTF.

The chain combines TRBV5-1 with TRBJ2-1; no clear D gene. The CDR3 runs 14 residues. V was pared by 5 bases and J by 2 bases, with 11 bases between. Germline CDR1 reads SGHRS; CDR2 reads YFSETQ. The CDR3 DNA follows: TGCGCCAGCAGTCCCCGCCCGGCCTACAATGAGCAGTTCTTC. Encoded protein: CASSPRPAYNEQFF.

The V gene is TRBV9, the J gene TRBJ2-3; TRBD2 might be the D (6 bases). The CDR3 loop spans 12 amino acids. CDR1 and CDR2 (germline): SGDLS, YYNGEE. V lost 4 bases to trimming and J lost 4 bases, with 7 bases between them. CDR3 sequence (DNA): TGTGCCAGCAGCCCGGGGGCAGATACGCAGTATTTT. It codes for CASSPGADTQYF. Supplemented by reference TRBV9 and TRBJ2-3, the full variable domain reads DSGVTQTPKHLITATGQRVTLRCSPRSGDLSVYWYQQSLDQGLQFLIQYYNGEERAKGNILERFSAQQFPDLHSELNLSSLELGDSALYFCASSPGADTQYFGPGTRLTVL.

The CDR3 protein is CASSLWTANEQFF. For the CDR3, the DNA is TGTGCCAGTAGTCTCTGGACAGCTAATGAGCAGTTCTTC. V gene TRBV19 combines with J gene TRBJ2-1; TRBD1 might be the D (6 bases). CDR1 and CDR2 from the germline V gene are LNHDA and SQIVND (reference sequence). The CDR3 length is 13 residues. Trimming cost V 5 bases and J 7 bases, with 12 bases left between them.

V usage is TRBV9 and J usage is TRBJ2-3; D perhaps matches TRBD1 (6 bases). CDR3 length: 15 residues. Trimming pared 0 bases from V and 6 bases from J, leaving 14 bases between. Per the germline V gene, CDR1 is SGDLS and CDR2 is YYNGEE. The chain's CDR3 is CASSVGERGWDTQYF. CDR3 DNA: TGTGCCAGCAGCGTAGGGGAAAGGGGGTGGGATACGCAGTATTTT.

The chain employs TRBV7-8 and TRBJ1-5; D remains unclear. V lost 5 bases and J lost 2, with 16 bases in between. Per the germline V gene, CDR1 is SGHVS and CDR2 is FQNEAQ. This CDR3 has 16 residues. CDR3 in amino acids: CASSPFWEVGNQPQHF. In nucleotides, the CDR3 is TGTGCCAGCAGCCCATTCTGGGAGGTAGGCAATCAGCCCCAGCATTTT.

DNA of the CDR3: TGTGCCAGCAGCTTAACAGGGGGCCCTGATGAGCAGTTCTTC. The encoded protein is CASSLTGGPDEQFF. The V gene is TRBV7-3, the J gene TRBJ2-1, with 7 bases aligning to TRBD1. This CDR3 comprises 14 residues. Per the germline V gene, CDR1 is SGHTA and CDR2 is FQGTGA. The V and J ends lost 0 bases and 8 bases, in that order; junction bases with no gene match: 4. Based on the CDR3 plus reference TRBV7-3 and TRBJ2-1, the full variable domain is GAGVSQTPSNKVTEKGKYVELRCDPISGHTALYWYRQSLGQGPEFLIYFQGTGAADDSGLPNDRFFAVRPEGSVSTLKIQRTERGDSAVYLCASSLTGGPDEQFFGPGTRLTVL.

CDR3 amino acids: CASSKGGLRKRDTEAFF. In nucleotides, the CDR3 is TGCGCCAGCAGTAAGGGGGGGTTGAGGAAGAGGGACACTGAAGCTTTCTTT. The chain links TRBV10-2 to TRBJ1-1, with D perhaps matching TRBD1 (6 bases). The CDR3 is 17 residues long. From germline, CDR1 is WSHSY and CDR2 SAAADI. Trimming cost V 5 bases and J 3 bases, with 22 bases left between them.

The V call is TRBV7-6, the J call TRBJ1-1; maybe TRBD1 (6 bases). The germline CDR1 and CDR2 sequences are SGHVS and FNYEAQ. This CDR3 spans 14 amino acids. Trimming removed 5 bases at V and 3 bases at J, with 13 bases between. CDR3 in amino acids: CASSPLAGDTEAFF. CDR3 DNA sequence: TGTGCCAGCAGCCCCCTTGCAGGGGACACTGAAGCTTTCTTT.

The chain recombines TRBV2 with TRBJ1-5; TRBD1 matches at 9 bases. The CDR3 sequence is 15 residues long. The V gene's germline CDR1 is SNHLY and CDR2 FYNNEI. Losses at the gene ends were 4 bases for V and 4 bases for J; bases not matched to a gene: 5. The CDR3 sequence: CASSVGQGDNQPQHF. For the CDR3, the DNA is TGTGCCAGCAGTGTGGGACAGGGAGATAATCAGCCCCAGCATTTT.

The chain employs TRBV30 and TRBJ1-5, with D unclear. Trimming stripped 1 base from V and 0 bases from J, with 13 bases between. CDR1 is GTSNPN and CDR2 is SVGIG in the germline V gene (reference sequence). This CDR3 comprises 16 residues. The CDR3: CAWSGGELYSNQPQHF. In nucleotides, the CDR3 is TGTGCCTGGAGTGGCGGCGAACTCTATAGCAATCAGCCCCAGCATTTT.

As regards this clone: Compared with germline, one end of the junction differs, possibly owing to a read error. The chain joins TRBV30 to TRBJ2-7; TRBD2 aligns across 9 bases. Germline assignment: CDR1 GTSNPN and CDR2 SVGIG (reference sequence). This CDR3 comprises 17 residues. The CDR3 is CAWANGLAPQTTYEQCF. The CDR3 bases are TGTGCCTGGGCCAATGGACTAGCGCCCCAAACTACCTACGAGCAGTGCTTC.

This chain links TRBV15 with TRBJ2-1, with D maybe TRBD1 (6 bases). In germline, CDR1 is LNHNV, CDR2 YYDKDF (reference sequence). This CDR3 region has 13 residues. V lost 5 bases to trimming and J lost 5 bases, with 10 bases between them. CDR3 sequence (DNA): TGTGCCACCAGCTGGACAGCGAACAATGAGCAGTTCTTC. Amino acids: CATSWTANNEQFF.

The CDR3 loop is CASSIQGGAEKLFF. The CDR3 DNA reads as TGTGCCAGTAGTATACAGGGAGGAGCGGAAAAACTGTTTTTT. The chain uses TRBV19 and TRBJ1-4, with D perhaps matching TRBD1 (5 bases). V lost 2 bases and J 8 bases, leaving 12 bases between the germline ends. This CDR3 contains 14 residues. CDR1 and CDR2 from the germline V gene are LNHDA and SQIVND (reference sequence). The variable domain in full, completed from reference TRBV19 and TRBJ1-4, reads DGGITQSPKYLFRKEGQNVTLSCEQNLNHDAMYWYRQDPGQGLRLIYYSQIVNDFQKGDIAEGYSVSREKKESFPLTVTSAQKNPTAFYLCASSIQGGAEKLFFGSGTQLSVL.

The V call is TRBV4-3, the J call TRBJ2-3; D may be TRBD2 (5 bases). Germline V gene sequence: CDR1 LGHNA, CDR2 YSLEER. The CDR3 has 16 residues. V was shortened by 0 bases and J by 2 bases, with 12 bases between the two germline ends. CDR3 protein: CASSQDRRGHTDTQYF. CDR3 sequence (DNA): TGCGCCAGCAGCCAAGATCGCCGGGGTCACACAGATACGCAGTATTTT.

This rearrangement joins TRBV21-1 to TRBJ2-1; the table's D gene call, TRBD2, was not cross checked with the DNA. TRBV21-1 is a pseudogene. The CDR3 loop spans 18 amino acids. The CDR3 loop is CASSGKETSTTYHNEQFF. Here the CDR3 DNA reads TGTGCCAGCAGCGGTAAGGAAACAAGCACTACCTATCACAATGAGCAGTTCTTC.

The rearrangement uses TRBV28 and TRBJ2-5; the match to TRBD1 covers 9 bases. This CDR3 contains 16 residues. The germline CDR1 and CDR2 sequences are MDHEN and SYDVKM. Germline trimming cut 5 bases from V and 3 bases from J; bases unmatched to any gene: 10. CDR3 sequence reads: CASSPIPGQGEETQYF. The DNA of the CDR3 is TGTGCCAGCAGTCCCATCCCGGGACAGGGAGAAGAGACCCAGTACTTC.

The J gene is TRBJ1-4, the V gene TRBV28, with a weak D call TRBD1 (6 bases). Germline loops: CDR1 MDHEN, CDR2 SYDVKM. The CDR3 length is 15 residues. Trimming removed 6 bases from V and 8 bases from J, with 19 bases in between. The CDR3 DNA is TGTGCCAGCAGCCAGGGAGGGGGGCTCGGGGAAAAACTGTTTTTT. Its protein product is CASSQGGGLGEKLFF.

On this clone itself: An end of the junction differs from the germline gene, which may be a read error. The chain carries TRBV30 and TRBJ1-1; D is unclear. The V gene's germline CDR1 is GTSNPN and CDR2 SVGIG (reference sequence). The CDR3 totals 14 residues. The chain's CDR3 is CAWRDVALNAEAFF. In DNA form, the CDR3 reads TGTGCCTGGAGAGATGTGGCCCTGAACGCTGAAGCTTTCTTT.